This TCR beta chain comes out of a study of blood T cell repertoires in COVID-19. Study as a whole: Acute-phase and convalescent COVID-19 samples originated in the United States, Italy and Spain.

The count of this clone is one. After removal of 7 bases from V and 1 base from J, the junction contained 4 bases not matched to a gene. In germline, CDR1 is SGHVS, CDR2 FNYEAQ. The CDR3 contains 14 residues. Original processing notes: Amplification from reference gene primers served as the basis for estimated nucleated cell counts. Profiling relied on immunoSEQ multiplex PCR, and the TCRdb table lists in-frame clones only, not all of them. V and J calls and clone size are those listed in that table; D and trimming were worked out from the DNA. The sample shows about 140,000 clones, roughly 84% of them seen only once.

Sample: peripheral blood. This TCR derives from a human donor in a cohort sampled during active COVID-19. The chain couples TRBV7-6 to TRBJ2-7; 10 bases align to TRBD2. The CDR3: CASTRTSGSYEQYF. Written as DNA, the CDR3 is TGTGCCAGCACCAGGACTAGCGGTTCCTACGAGCAGTACTTC.